The entry below describes one T cell receptor (beta chain). Trimming removed 8 bases from V and 2 bases from J; junction bases left unmatched: 8. CDR3 length: 14 residues. CDR1 and CDR2 (germline): ENHRY, SYGVKD. This record comes from a study of blood T cell repertoires in COVID-19. The method was immunoSEQ multiplex PCR; TCRdb's version includes in-frame clones alone and lacks a portion of them. The sample carries approximately 250,000 clones, over 75% recorded once. The chain carries TRBV10-3 and TRBJ2-7; 8 nucleotides match TRBD2. The receptor was isolated from a human donor in a cohort sampled during active COVID-19. The material sequenced was peripheral blood. The CDR3 spells CAIGKREPPYEQYF. CDR3 sequence (DNA): TGTGCCATCGGTAAGCGGGAGCCCCCCTACGAGCAGTACTTC.